This T cell receptor (beta chain) is drawn from a study of blood T cell repertoires in COVID-19. On the study more broadly: The United States, Italy and Spain supplied acute and convalescent COVID-19 samples. Sample material is recorded as cDNA or gDNA derived from T cells, B-cell-depleted T cells, or PBMCs.

In the original processing: By means of reference gene primer amplification, nucleated cell counts were estimated. Data came from immunoSEQ multiplex PCR; TCRdb stores just in-frame clones and leaves some out. The D gene and trimming were derived from the DNA, and the V and J assignments and clone size from that table. The sample lists 190,000 or so clones; roughly 79% were seen once. Unmatched junction bases numbered 0, after V lost 6 bases and J lost 1 base. This CDR3 is 14 amino acids long. Germline V gene data show CDR1 as SNHLY and CDR2 as FYNNEI. The TCR was taken from a human donor with acute or convalescent COVID-19. The donor label of this sample is uncertain. This sequence joins TRBV2 and TRBJ2-2; TRBD1 aligns across 9 bases. The sample consisted of peripheral blood. CDR3: CASRDRGNTGELFF. CDR3 DNA: TGTGCCAGCAGGGACAGGGGGAACACCGGGGAGCTGTTTTTT.